This T cell receptor (beta chain) appears in the sequencing data of a study of early T cells in non-severe SARS-CoV-2 infection. Per the germline V gene, CDR1 is GTSNPN and CDR2 is SVGIG (reference sequence). The length of the CDR3 is 12 residues. The germline V and J ends were trimmed by 0 bases and 4 bases, with 4 bases remaining between them. TCRdb reprocessed the 5' RACE reads via MiXCR and lists one record per CDR3 protein. The sample holds under 60,000 distinct CDR3 sequences, around 9.3% seen once. The receptor was isolated from an adult who was a healthcare worker with PCR-confirmed SARS-CoV-2 infection or an uninfected control (not recorded which). The sample was whole blood. This sequence joins TRBV30 and TRBJ2-4; D call uncertain. The CDR3 DNA reads TGTGCCTGGAGTGTACGAAAAAACATTCAGTACTTC. Amino acid sequence: CAWSVRKNIQYF.